The T cell receptor (beta chain) under discussion was sequenced for a study of blood T cell repertoires in COVID-19. About the research overall: T cells, B-cell-depleted T cells, or PBMCs provided the cDNA or gDNA that served as material.

The CDR3 sequence is 14 residues long. Looked up from germline, CDR1 is SGDLS and CDR2 is YYNGEE. Deletions cut 1 base from V and 4 bases from J, with 8 bases between. In the study's own analysis: Scientists estimated how many nucleated cells there were by amplifying reference gene primers. Using immunoSEQ multiplex PCR, the repertoire was profiled, and TCRdb retains in-frame clones only, with some absent. V, J and clone size are taken as reported in that table, and D and trimming were inferred from the DNA itself. The table has 130,000 to 150,000 clones, 85% seen once; the top ten hold roughly 6.2%.

The sequenced sample was PBMCs or T cells enriched from blood (not recorded which). This receptor was obtained from a middle-aged woman who had recovered from COVID-19. This sequence joins TRBV9 and TRBJ2-2, with D maybe TRBD1 (5 bases). CDR3 residues: CASSVTGSTGELFF. In nucleotides, the CDR3 is TGTGCCAGCAGCGTAACAGGATCCACCGGGGAGCTGTTTTTT.